A single sample gave rise to the 24 T cell receptor beta chains below, sequenced in a study of T-cell reconstitution after alpha-beta-depleted transplantation in children. It was with unique molecular identifiers that the TCRbeta library was prepared. TCRdb ran MiXCR on the PCR reads and lists one entry per CDR3 protein. Among over 100,000 distinct CDR3 sequences listed, around 7% were seen once. Sequences were derived from PBMCs, sampled before TCRalphabeta/CD19-depleted stem cell transplant. These receptors all stem from a boy aged 2 to 9 with acute lymphoblastic leukemia, due to receive a stem cell transplant.

This clonotype was counted a few times. The V and J genes are TRBV28 and TRBJ2-4; no clear D gene. CDR1 MDHEN and CDR2 SYDVKM come from the germline V gene. The CDR3 has 15 residues. Trimming stripped 10 bases from V and 6 bases from J, with 22 bases between. CDR3 protein: CAMGPGLLRGNIQYF. The CDR3, as DNA: TGTGCCATGGGCCCCGGGCTCCTCCGAGGAAACATTCAGTACTTC.

This clonotype was picked up many times. The V and J genes are TRBV20-1 and TRBJ2-3, with D perhaps given as TRBD1 or TRBD2 (5 bases each). Trimming removed 0 bases from V and 3 bases from J, with 19 bases in between. The CDR3 consists of 17 residues. Germline V gives CDR1 DFQATT, CDR2 SNEGSKA (reference sequence). Here the CDR3 DNA reads TGCAGTGCTAGAGATTTAACCGGGACCGAGGGGACAGATACGCAGTATTTT. This gives the protein CSARDLTGTEGTDTQYF.

In its sample, this clonotype was seen many times. V and J are TRBV7-2 and TRBJ2-4, with 8 bases matching TRBD1. The CDR3 sequence is 15 residues long. Germline assignment: CDR1 SGHTA and CDR2 FQGNSA. Trimming cost V 5 bases and J 8 bases; bases outside gene matches: 11. CDR3 sequence: CASSPRTGRQDIQYF. CDR3 DNA sequence: TGTGCCAGCAGCCCTCGGACAGGGCGTCAGGACATTCAGTACTTC.

This clonotype was picked up a small number of times. This chain connects TRBV5-1 to TRBJ1-5, with a possible D match to TRBD1 (5 bases). Deletions cut 3 bases from V and 1 base from J, with 5 bases between. CDR3 length: 13 amino acids. Germline CDR1 and CDR2: SGHRS and YFSETQ. The CDR3 sequence: CASSWDSNQPQHF. DNA for the CDR3: TGCGCCAGCAGCTGGGACAGCAATCAGCCCCAGCATTTT.

The chain carries TRBV4-2 and TRBJ2-2; no firm D call. This CDR3 has 14 amino acids. Germline V gene lookup returns CDR1 LGHNA and CDR2 YNFKEQ. The V gene lost 0 bases and the J gene lost 4 bases, with 6 bases spanning the gap. The CDR3 sequence is CASSQDEGTGELFF. CDR3 DNA: TGTGCCAGCAGCCAAGATGAAGGCACCGGGGAGCTGTTTTTT.

This clonotype was counted at least ten times. This chain joins TRBV28 and TRBJ2-7, with D perhaps matching TRBD1 (6 bases). V gave up 0 bases and J gave up 5 bases, with 17 bases separating them. The CDR3 length is 16 residues. Germline values: CDR1 MDHEN, CDR2 SYDVKM. The CDR3 sequence: CASSLWGTGRQHEQYF. CDR3 in DNA: TGTGCCAGCAGTTTATGGGGTACAGGGCGCCAGCACGAGCAGTACTTC.

The gene calls are TRBV29-1 and TRBJ2-7, with 11 positions matching TRBD1. This CDR3 contains 13 residues. Germline-derived CDR1 and CDR2 are SQVTM and ANQGSEA. J was trimmed by 3 bases and V by 7 bases; bases with no gene match: 5. The CDR3 loop is CSATDRGHYEQYF. The CDR3 DNA is TGCAGCGCCACGGACAGGGGGCACTACGAGCAGTACTTC.

This clonotype has just a few counts. The gene calls are TRBV7-9 and TRBJ2-5; TRBD2 matches 9 bases. This CDR3 is 16 amino acids long. CDR1 and CDR2 from the germline V gene are SEHNR and FQNEAQ (reference sequence). The ends lost 5 bases at V and 5 bases at J; junction bases unmatched: 12. CDR3 DNA: TGTGCCAGCAGCCCCTCGGGCGGGGGGGCCTCGGAGACCCAGTACTTC. Its protein is CASSPSGGGASETQYF.

This clonotype was detected many times. The gene calls are TRBV7-9 and TRBJ1-5; 12 bases are shared with TRBD1. This CDR3 is built from 17 residues. The V and J ends lost 1 base and 1 base, in that order; junction bases with no gene match: 2. Per germline, CDR1 SEHNR and CDR2 FQNEAQ (reference sequence). In DNA, the CDR3 is TGTGCCAGCAGCTTAGTGGGACAGGGGGCGAGCAATCAGCCCCAGCATTTT. Amino acids: CASSLVGQGASNQPQHF.

V gene TRBV3-1 combines with J gene TRBJ1-1, with 8 nucleotides matching TRBD1. The CDR3 consists of 15 residues. J gave up 3 bases and V 10 bases, and 13 bases lay outside the gene matches. Germline-derived CDR1 and CDR2 are LGHDT and YNNKEL (reference sequence). The CDR3: CATCKVTGADTEAFF. The CDR3 DNA follows: TGTGCCACCTGCAAGGTGACAGGGGCGGACACTGAAGCTTTCTTT.

The sample holds a few counts of this clonotype. The chain couples TRBV6-1 to TRBJ2-1; 8 bases align to TRBD2. Germline V gene sequence: CDR1 MNHNS, CDR2 SASEGT. The CDR3 contains 16 residues. The ends lost 6 bases at V and 9 bases at J; junction bases unmatched: 16. The CDR3 is CASRTYPGGALPEQFF. CDR3 DNA: TGTGCCAGCAGAACCTACCCGGGGGGGGCATTGCCTGAGCAGTTCTTC.

This clonotype was detected ten times or more. The rearrangement uses TRBV5-4 and TRBJ2-7, with D perhaps matching TRBD1 or TRBD2 (5 bases each). Germline V gene data show CDR1 as SGHNT and CDR2 as YYREEE (reference sequence). V lost 2 bases and J 0 bases, leaving 12 bases between the germline ends. This CDR3 comprises 15 residues. In DNA, the CDR3 is TGTGCCAGCAGCTTATCGAGGGGAGCCTCCTACGAGCAGTACTTC. This sequence encodes CASSLSRGASYEQYF.

This clonotype was seen repeatedly, ten times or more. The J gene is TRBJ1-1, the V gene TRBV3-1; 7 bases agree with TRBD1. Germline CDR1 is LGHDT and CDR2 is YNNKEL (reference sequence). CDR3 length equals 15 residues. Unmatched junction bases numbered 2, after V lost 0 bases and J lost 1 base. DNA of the CDR3: TGTGCCAGCAGCCAAGATCAGGGGGGGAACACTGAAGCTTTCTTT. It is translated as CASSQDQGGNTEAFF. The variable domain in full, with the rest retrieved from reference TRBV3-1 and TRBJ1-1, is DTAVSQTPKYLVTQMGNDKSIKCEQNLGHDTMYWYKQDSKKFLKIMFSYNNKELIINETVPNRFSPKSPDKAHLNLHINSLELGDSAVYFCASSQDQGGNTEAFFGQGTRLTVV.

This clonotype was recorded many times. This chain connects TRBV6-5 to TRBJ2-7; TRBD1 agrees at 9 bases. V shed 9 bases, J shed 4 bases, and the junction held 7 bases outside the gene matches. CDR3 length: 13 amino acids. Germline V CDR1 and CDR2: MNHEY, SVGAGI. The CDR3 protein is CARKTGGWYEQYF. The DNA of the CDR3 is TGTGCCAGAAAAACAGGGGGCTGGTACGAGCAGTACTTC.

This clonotype was seen ten or more times. The gene calls are TRBV20-1 and TRBJ2-7, with unresolved D. The CDR3 extends over 14 amino acids. Looked up from germline, CDR1 is DFQATT and CDR2 is SNEGSKA (reference sequence). V was shortened by 5 bases and J by 1 base, with 15 bases between the two germline ends. The CDR3 loop is CSAVDDLNSYEQYF. DNA for the CDR3: TGCAGTGCTGTGGACGATCTCAATTCCTACGAGCAGTACTTC.

This clonotype occurred many times. The chain couples TRBV7-9 to TRBJ2-1, with a tentative D call TRBD1 (6 bases). Trimming took off 5 bases at V and 4 bases at J, with 12 bases between the two ends. This CDR3 has 14 residues. The germline CDR1 and CDR2 sequences are SEHNR and FQNEAQ (reference sequence). For the CDR3, the DNA is TGTGCCAGCAGCACGAACAGGGTATACAATGAGCAGTTCTTC. Translation gives CASSTNRVYNEQFF. The whole variable domain, remainder taken from reference TRBV7-9 and TRBJ2-1, is DTGVSQNPRHKITKRGQNVTFRCDPISEHNRLYWYRQTLGQGPEFLTYFQNEAQLEKSRLLSDRFSAERPKGSFSTLEIQRTEQGDSAMYLCASSTNRVYNEQFFGPGTRLTVL.

The genes are TRBV5-1 and TRBJ2-2, with 7 positions matching TRBD1. Germline V CDR1 and CDR2: SGHRS, YFSETQ. The CDR3 sequence is 15 residues long. V lost 4 bases to trimming and J lost 1 base; unmatched junction nucleotides: 4. The CDR3 spells CASSTGTENTGELFF. Written as DNA, the CDR3 is TGCGCCAGCAGCACCGGGACAGAGAACACCGGGGAGCTGTTTTTT.

This clonotype was counted ten times or more. V and J are TRBV5-1 and TRBJ2-5, with D tentatively TRBD1 (6 bases). The CDR3 covers 14 residues. V was clipped by 4 bases and J by 1 base, with 11 bases between them. Germline lookup yields CDR1 SGHRS and CDR2 YFSETQ. This CDR3 is CASSPQTGQETQYF. The CDR3 nucleotides are TGCGCCAGCAGCCCCCAGACAGGCCAAGAGACCCAGTACTTC.

Only a few counts were recorded for this clonotype. The V gene is TRBV11-3, the J gene TRBJ2-2, with 7 positions matching TRBD2. Germline lookup yields CDR1 SGHNT and CDR2 YENEEA. The ends lost 5 bases at V and 1 base at J; junction bases unmatched: 4. This CDR3 has 15 residues. The DNA for the CDR3 is TGTGCCAGCAGCGCAGGGAGGGGGAACACCGGGGAGCTGTTTTTT. Translating gives CASSAGRGNTGELFF.

DNA of the CDR3: TGTGCCAGCAGCGCCCCGGGGCACGGCTACACCTTC. Translated, it gives CASSAPGHGYTF. V gene TRBV5-8 combines with J gene TRBJ1-2; D perhaps matches TRBD1 (5 bases). The CDR3 is made up of 12 amino acids. V lost 4 bases and J 8 bases, leaving 12 bases between the germline ends. CDR1 and CDR2 from the germline V gene are SGHTS and YDEGEE.

This clonotype turned up a few times. V is TRBV3-1 and J is TRBJ2-7, with D tentatively TRBD2 (7 bases). Trimming took 10 bases from V and 0 from J, leaving 19 bases between them. Looked up from germline, CDR1 is LGHDT and CDR2 is YNNKEL (reference sequence). The CDR3 extends over 15 amino acids. CDR3 nucleotides: TGTGCCACCTCCCGAGGGGGGGGACGCTCCTACGAGCAGTACTTC. Translating it yields CATSRGGGRSYEQYF.

This clonotype has at least ten counts. The gene calls are TRBV12-3 or TRBV12-4 and TRBJ2-1; 7 bases match TRBD1. The J segment lost 8 bases and the V segment lost 5 bases, leaving 12 bases of the junction unmatched. The CDR3 totals 15 residues. This CDR3 is CASSPNRGTVDEQFF. DNA of the CDR3: TGTGCCAGCAGTCCCAACAGGGGAACGGTCGATGAGCAGTTCTTC.

In its sample, this clonotype was seen many times. The V and J genes are TRBV20-1 and TRBJ2-3; 13 bases map to TRBD2. The CDR3 covers 15 residues. Germline loops: CDR1 DFQATT, CDR2 SNEGSKA (reference sequence). Here the CDR3 reads CRGLAGTGSTDTQYF. The CDR3 DNA sequence: TGCAGGGGACTAGCGGGGACGGGTAGCACAGATACGCAGTATTTT.

This clonotype was picked up a small number of times. The V call is TRBV6-5, the J call TRBJ2-1; D is perhaps TRBD1 or TRBD2 (5 bases each). This CDR3 region has 16 residues. V lost 6 bases and J lost 3, with 18 bases in between. Per the germline V gene, CDR1 is MNHEY and CDR2 is SVGAGI. The CDR3 DNA sequence: TGTGCCAGCAGACGGGGACGCTTGGGAGACTACAATGAGCAGTTCTTC. It encodes CASRRGRLGDYNEQFF.